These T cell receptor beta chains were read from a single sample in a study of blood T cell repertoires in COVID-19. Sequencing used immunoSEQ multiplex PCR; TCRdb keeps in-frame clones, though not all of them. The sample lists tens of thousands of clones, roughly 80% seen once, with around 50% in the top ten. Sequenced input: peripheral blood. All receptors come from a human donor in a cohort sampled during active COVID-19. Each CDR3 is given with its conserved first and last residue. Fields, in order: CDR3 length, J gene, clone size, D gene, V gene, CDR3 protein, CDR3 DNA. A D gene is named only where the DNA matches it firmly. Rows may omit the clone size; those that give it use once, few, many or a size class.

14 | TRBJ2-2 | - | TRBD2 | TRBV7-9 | CASSEREAPGELFF | TGTGCCAGCAGCGAGCGGGAGGCCCCCGGGGAGCTGTTTTTT
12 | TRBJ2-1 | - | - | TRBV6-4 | CATKDTFNEQFF | TGTGCCACTAAGGACACTTTCAATGAGCAGTTCTTC
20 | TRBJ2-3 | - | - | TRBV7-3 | CASSTTRFATGGSGTDTQYF | TGTGCCAGCAGCACCACTAGGTTCGCAACGGGGGGCTCTGGCACAGATACGCAGTATTTT
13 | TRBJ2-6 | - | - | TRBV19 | CASTVSGANVLTF | TGTGCCAGTACAGTTTCTGGGGCCAACGTCCTGACTTTC
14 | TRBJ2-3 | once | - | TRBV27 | CASSGSIVTDTQYF | TGTGCCAGCAGCGGGAGCATAGTAACAGATACGCAGTATTTT
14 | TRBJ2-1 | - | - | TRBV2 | CASSSRRGLSEQFF | TGTGCCAGCTCCTCGAGGCGGGGACTGAGTGAGCAGTTCTTC
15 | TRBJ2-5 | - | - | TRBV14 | CASSPGQGSRETQYF | TGTGCCAGCAGCCCTGGGCAAGGCTCCAGGGAGACCCAGTACTTC
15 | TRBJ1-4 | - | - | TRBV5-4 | CASSPDFDIGEKLFF | TGTGCCAGCAGCCCCGACTTTGATATTGGCGAAAAACTGTTTTTT
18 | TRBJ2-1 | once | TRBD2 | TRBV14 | CASSQGRIGVAGIYEQFF | TGTGCCAGCAGCCAAGGTCGGATTGGGGTAGCGGGAATCTATGAGCAGTTCTTC
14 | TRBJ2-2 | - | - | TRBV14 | CASSQVLNTGELFF | TGTGCCAGCAGCCAAGTTCTAAACACCGGGGAGCTGTTTTTT
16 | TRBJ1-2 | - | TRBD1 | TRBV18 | CASSPTLQGAAYGYTF | TGTGCCAGCTCACCCACCTTACAGGGGGCGGCCTATGGCTACACCTTC
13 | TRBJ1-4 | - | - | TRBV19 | CASRKGGGEKLFF | TGTGCCAGTCGTAAGGGGGGGGGTGAAAAACTGTTTTTT
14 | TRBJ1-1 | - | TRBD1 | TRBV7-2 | CASSPGQGRAEAFF | TGTGCCAGCAGCCCGGGACAGGGTAGGGCTGAAGCTTTCTTT
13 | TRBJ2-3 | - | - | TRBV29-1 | CSLGGGARDTQYF | TGCAGCCTAGGTGGTGGGGCAAGGGATACGCAGTATTTT
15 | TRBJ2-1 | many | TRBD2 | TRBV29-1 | CSVPRGGLGRNEQFF | TGCAGCGTCCCTCGGGGGGGACTAGGGCGCAATGAGCAGTTCTTC